This T cell receptor (beta chain) was found in a study of metastatic and nonmetastatic thyroid tumors. This clone was observed many times. The antigen is unknown. Germline-derived CDR1 and CDR2 are SGHKS and YYEKEE (reference sequence). J lost 8 bases, V lost 5 bases, and 9 bases had no gene match. The CDR3 has 15 amino acids. Thyroid surgery had not been preceded by any treatment in any patient. In the study's own analysis: What underpinned the distant-metastasis classifier for papillary thyroid cancer was the set of CDR3 differences across clinicopathological groups. TCRdb called clones again from the PCR reads with MiXCR. TCRdb, not the authors, supplied the V and J calls. The sample holds 50,000 to 65,000 clones, under 20% seen once. Study outcomes and limitations: The study reportedly found significantly higher TCR beta diversity in malignant thyroid tumors than benign nodules, in blood and tumor.

Sequences were obtained from blood. The chain employs TRBV5-5 and TRBJ2-1, with 11 nucleotides matching TRBD2. The TCR originated in a female donor with papillary thyroid cancer or a benign thyroid nodule (not recorded which). Some clones in this sample may be carry-over from other donors' samples. CDR3 coding DNA: TGTGCCAGCAGTATCGGGGGACTAGCGGTGTATGAGCAGTTCTTC. It specifies CASSIGGLAVYEQFF.